Reported below is one T cell receptor (beta chain). What it recognizes is unknown. The same CDR3 arises from other DNA sequences in this sample as well. The data derive from a study of shared clonotypes between healthy human individuals. Overall study context: Each donor had three CD4 naive, three CD4 memory, two CD8 naive and one CD8 memory plate.

Execution of the assay was at deep level. The authors loaded around 190 ng DNA, 27,000 or so T cell genomes, into sorted-subset replicate PCRs. Profiled with immunoSEQ multiplex PCR; TCRdb holds only in-frame clones, not every one. This table has over a million clones, 95% to 97% appearing once. Study-wide results and limits: Roughly 5% of naive CD4 clonotypes were common to several donors.

This CDR3 has 15 residues. Germline-derived CDR1 and CDR2 are SGHRS and YFSETQ. V lost 4 bases, J lost 3 bases, and 3 bases stayed unmatched. This chain links TRBV5-1 with TRBJ2-1; 11 bases are shared with TRBD2. Sequencing was done on a sample of naive CD4+ T cells sorted from blood. Subset defined: CD45RA+ positively selected. The origin of this receptor is a man aged 25-45 years in good health. Here the CDR3 reads CASSPGTSGYNEQFF. The DNA for the CDR3 is TGCGCCAGCAGCCCCGGGACTAGCGGCTACAATGAGCAGTTCTTC.